Below, 14 T cell receptor beta chains from the same sample are listed, as sequenced in a study of blood T cells in healthy people across ages. PCR was performed a second time for roughly 7 to 11 cycles using a sample-barcoded 5' primer and a J-beta primer mix. TCRdb itself ran the 5' RACE reads through MiXCR, one entry per CDR3 protein. The data hold 1.4 million or so distinct CDR3 sequences, with about 45% observed a single time. The specimen sequenced was blood. Every receptor here comes from a woman aged 18-29 years in good health.

This clonotype has more than one count but fewer than ten. The V call is TRBV7-9, the J call TRBJ2-7, with D perhaps being TRBD1 or TRBD2 (5 bases each). Per the germline V gene, CDR1 is SEHNR and CDR2 is FQNEAQ (reference sequence). CDR3 size: 13 residues. V dropped 5 bases and J dropped 6 bases, with 14 bases sitting between them. This CDR3 is CASSNVRDGEQYF. Written as DNA, the CDR3 is TGTGCCAGCAGCAACGTCAGGGACGGCGAGCAGTACTTC.

This clonotype has a handful of counts. The chain links TRBV5-1 to TRBJ1-4; D remains unclear. Germline CDR1 and CDR2: SGHRS and YFSETQ. The CDR3 contains 13 residues. V lost 0 bases, J lost 8 bases, and 8 bases lay in between. As DNA, the CDR3 is TGCGCCAGCAGCTTGGAAAGGAACGAAAAACTGTTTTTT. This translates into CASSLERNEKLFF.

The chain is built from TRBV20-1 and TRBJ1-2; 7 positions agree with TRBD1. V was pared by 0 bases and J by 7 bases, with 11 bases of the junction left unmatched. The CDR3 sequence is 15 residues long. Germline V CDR1 and CDR2: DFQATT, SNEGSKA (reference sequence). The DNA of the CDR3 is TGCAGTGCTAGAGATTCCTTCGACAGGGTTGGTGGCTACACCTTC. Residues: CSARDSFDRVGGYTF.

With respect to this clonotype: This clone may be a read error of a much larger clone one base away. The chain employs TRBV10-3 and TRBJ2-5, with D maybe TRBD2 (5 bases). The DNA end is a closer match to TRBJ2-7, so the J assignment may be wrong. This CDR3 is 12 amino acids long. From germline, CDR1 is ENHRY and CDR2 SYGVKD. The DNA of the CDR3 is TGTGCCATCAGTGAACTAGTTCCCGAGCAGTACTTC. Its protein is CAISELVPEQYF.

V is TRBV24-1 and J is TRBJ2-3; D is perhaps TRBD1 (6 bases). Germline V lookup: CDR1 KGHDR, CDR2 SFDVKD. V dropped 4 bases and J dropped 6 bases, with 19 bases sitting between them. CDR3 length equals 16 residues. The CDR3 protein is CATSDRDTRRADTQYF. The CDR3 DNA is TGTGCCACCAGTGACCGGGACACCCGGCGCGCGGATACGCAGTATTTT.

This clonotype was detected only a few times. The chain is built from TRBV7-2 and TRBJ2-5; possible D gene TRBD2, 6 bases. V was cut by 5 bases and J by 1 base, with 14 bases left in between. Germline V CDR1 and CDR2: SGHTA, FQGNSA. The CDR3 extends over 15 amino acids. The CDR3 reads CASSALSGTQETQYF. The CDR3, as DNA: TGTGCCAGCAGCGCTCTTAGCGGTACCCAAGAGACCCAGTACTTC.

A few counts support this clonotype. This chain links TRBV20-1 with TRBJ2-1, with a possible D match to TRBD2 (5 bases). Trimming cost V 7 bases and J 1 base, with 17 bases left between them. Germline CDR1 DFQATT, CDR2 SNEGSKA (reference sequence). The CDR3 covers 15 residues. CDR3 protein: CSGYLGEGSYNEQFF. CDR3 nucleotide sequence: TGCAGTGGATACCTAGGAGAGGGTTCCTACAATGAGCAGTTCTTC.

This clonotype turned up a few times. V usage is TRBV6-1 and J usage is TRBJ1-2; D is undetermined. CDR1 and CDR2 from the germline V gene are MNHNS and SASEGT. The V gene lost 0 bases and the J gene lost 0 bases, with 11 bases spanning the gap. The CDR3 runs to 16 residues. Here the CDR3 DNA reads TGTGCCAGCAGTGAAGCGGTCTGGGAAGCTAACTATGGCTACACCTTC. It specifies CASSEAVWEANYGYTF.

This clonotype was picked up a small number of times. J is TRBJ2-1 and V is TRBV24-1; no clear D. This CDR3 comprises 15 residues. Between the trimmed V and J ends, which lost 10 bases and 0 bases, there was a span of 15 bases. Germline lookup yields CDR1 KGHDR and CDR2 SFDVKD. The chain's CDR3 is CATVYGNSSYNEQFF. CDR3 nucleotide sequence: TGTGCCACGGTCTATGGCAACAGCTCCTACAATGAGCAGTTCTTC.

CDR3 DNA sequence: TGCAGTGCTGCCAAGACGGGACAGGGGTACGAGCAGTACTTC. It encodes CSAAKTGQGYEQYF. This chain connects TRBV20-1 to TRBJ2-7; 10 bases are a match to TRBD1. This CDR3 has 14 residues. The V gene end was trimmed by 5 bases and the J gene end by 4 bases; junction bases not matched to a gene: 8. Germline lookup yields CDR1 DFQATT and CDR2 SNEGSKA (reference sequence).

The chain uses TRBV6-2 or TRBV6-3 and TRBJ2-1, with TRBD1 matching over 8 bases. The V and J ends lost 2 bases and 5 bases, in that order; junction bases with no gene match: 11. This CDR3 comprises 17 residues. CDR1 and CDR2 (germline): MNHEY, SVGEGT. This CDR3 is CASSYATGQGLDNEQFF. In nucleotides, the CDR3 is TGTGCCAGCAGTTACGCAACAGGACAGGGACTTGACAATGAGCAGTTCTTC.

A few counts support this clonotype. CDR3 sequence (DNA): TGCAGTGCTAGGTTTGGTTCCTATAATTCACCCCTCCACTTT. Amino acids: CSARFGSYNSPLHF. This sequence joins TRBV20-1 and TRBJ1-6; D remains ambiguous. CDR1 and CDR2 (germline): DFQATT, SNEGSKA (reference sequence). The CDR3 is 14 residues long. V shed 3 bases and J shed 1 base, with 7 bases lying between them.

Many counts were recorded for this clonotype. V usage is TRBV3-1 and J usage is TRBJ2-1; the match to TRBD2 covers 8 bases. CDR1 is LGHDT, CDR2 YNNKEL, per germline (reference sequence). Trimming took 5 bases from V and 0 from J; bases not matched to a gene: 3. This CDR3 contains 15 residues. The CDR3 DNA is TGTGCCAGCAGCAAAAGCGGGAGCTCCTACAATGAGCAGTTCTTC. Protein product: CASSKSGSSYNEQFF.

The CDR3 spells CASSLSESEAFF. DNA for the CDR3: TGTGCCAGCAGCTTATCAGAGTCTGAAGCTTTCTTT. The chain combines TRBV5-4 with TRBJ1-1, with no clear D. V was clipped by 2 bases and J by 6 bases, with 8 bases between them. Per the germline V gene, CDR1 is SGHNT and CDR2 is YYREEE (reference sequence). The CDR3 is 12 amino acids. Complete variable domain (other parts from reference TRBV5-4 and TRBJ1-1): ETGVTQSPTHLIKTRGQQVTLRCSSQSGHNTVSWYQQALGQGPQFIFQYYREEENGRGNFPPRFSGLQFPNYSSELNVNALELDDSALYLCASSLSESEAFFGQGTRLTVV.